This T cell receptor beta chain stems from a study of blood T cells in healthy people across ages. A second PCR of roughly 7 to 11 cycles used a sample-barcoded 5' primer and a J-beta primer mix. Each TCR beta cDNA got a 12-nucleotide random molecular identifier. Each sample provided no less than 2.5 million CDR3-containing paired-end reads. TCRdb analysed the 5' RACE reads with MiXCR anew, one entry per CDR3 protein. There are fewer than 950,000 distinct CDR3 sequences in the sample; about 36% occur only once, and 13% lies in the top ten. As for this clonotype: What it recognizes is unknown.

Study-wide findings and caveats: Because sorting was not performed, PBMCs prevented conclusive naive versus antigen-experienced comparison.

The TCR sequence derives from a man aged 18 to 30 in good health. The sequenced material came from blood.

The CDR3: CASSLRQRWSEKLFF. The CDR3, as DNA: TGTGCCAGCAGCCTAAGACAGAGGTGGAGTGAAAAACTGTTTTTT. The rearrangement links TRBV6-5 to TRBJ1-4; D possibly corresponds to TRBD1 (5 bases). The CDR3 sequence is 15 residues long. Per the germline V gene, CDR1 is MNHEY and CDR2 is SVGAGI. The V end was cut by 6 bases, the J end by 7 bases, with 18 bases between.